What follows is one TCR beta chain and its context. What it binds is unknown. Germline assignment: CDR1 SGHNT and CDR2 YYREEE (reference sequence). V lost 2 bases and J 5 bases, leaving 8 bases between the germline ends. The CDR3 spans 12 residues. Libraries were prepared by immunoSEQ multiplex PCR; TCRdb keeps only in-frame clonotypes and omits some of them. The sample has about 820,000 clones; around 92% are singletons. The naive CD8 population came from CD45RO-negative cells selected for CCR7, without terminally differentiated effector memory CD45RA+ cells. Each of the donors was a healthy adult who was HIV-negative and had not had a recent acute infection or vaccination. These data originate in a study of shared clonotypes between healthy human individuals. Findings and limits, study-wide: Tissues were not sampled, only blood, and their repertoires likely differ. Deeper or shallower sequencing was expected to change how clonotypes are shared among donors.

Material for sequencing was naive CD8+ T cells sorted from blood. This receptor was obtained from a man aged 30 to 39 in good health. This sequence joins TRBV5-4 and TRBJ2-7; tentative D call: TRBD2 (5 bases). The chain's CDR3 is CASSLYSDEQYF. The CDR3 bases are TGTGCCAGCAGCTTATATAGCGACGAGCAGTACTTC.